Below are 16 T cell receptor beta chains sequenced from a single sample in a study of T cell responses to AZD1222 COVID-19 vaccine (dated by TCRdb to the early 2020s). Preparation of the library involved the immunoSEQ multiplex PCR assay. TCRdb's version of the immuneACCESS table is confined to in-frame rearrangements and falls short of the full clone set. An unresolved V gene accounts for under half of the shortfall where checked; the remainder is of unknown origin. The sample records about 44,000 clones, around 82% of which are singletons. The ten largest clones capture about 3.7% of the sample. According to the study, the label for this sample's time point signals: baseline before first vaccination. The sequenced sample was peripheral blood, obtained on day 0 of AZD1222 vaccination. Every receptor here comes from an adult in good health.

The CDR3 DNA follows: TGTGCCAGTAGTATATACCCCGGGACAGGGGTCGGTTATGAAAAACTGTTTTTT. It is translated as CASSIYPGTGVGYEKLFF. The chain combines TRBV19 with TRBJ1-4, with 10 bases matching TRBD1. Looked up from germline, CDR1 is LNHDA and CDR2 is SQIVND (reference sequence). V shed 2 bases and J 6 bases; nucleotides not matched to a gene: 12. This CDR3 spans 18 amino acids.

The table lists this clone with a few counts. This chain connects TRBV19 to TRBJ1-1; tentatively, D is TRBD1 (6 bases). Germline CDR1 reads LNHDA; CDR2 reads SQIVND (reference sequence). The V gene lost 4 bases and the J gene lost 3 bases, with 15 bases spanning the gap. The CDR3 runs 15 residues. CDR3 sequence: CASSSFRGVDTEAFF. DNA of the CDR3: TGTGCCAGTAGTAGTTTCAGGGGTGTAGACACTGAAGCTTTCTTT.

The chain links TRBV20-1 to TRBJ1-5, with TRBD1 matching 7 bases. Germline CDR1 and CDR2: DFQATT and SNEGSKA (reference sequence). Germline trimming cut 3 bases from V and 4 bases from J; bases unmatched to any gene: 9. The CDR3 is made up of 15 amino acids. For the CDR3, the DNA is TGCAGTGCTAGTCAAGCAGGGGGTCGGAATCAGCCCCAGCATTTT. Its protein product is CSASQAGGRNQPQHF.

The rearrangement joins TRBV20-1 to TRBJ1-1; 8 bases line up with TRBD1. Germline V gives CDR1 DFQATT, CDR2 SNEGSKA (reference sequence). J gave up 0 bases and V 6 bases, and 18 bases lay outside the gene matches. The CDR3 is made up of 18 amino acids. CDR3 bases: TGCAGTGCCAGTGATTTGGGACAGGCAGATTACATGAACACTGAAGCTTTCTTT. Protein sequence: CSASDLGQADYMNTEAFF.

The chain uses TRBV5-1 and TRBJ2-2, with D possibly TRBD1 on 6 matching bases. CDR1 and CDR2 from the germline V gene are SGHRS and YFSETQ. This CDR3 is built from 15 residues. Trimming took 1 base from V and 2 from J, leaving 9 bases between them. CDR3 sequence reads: CASSLRQDNTGELFF. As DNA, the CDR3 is TGCGCCAGCAGCTTGAGACAGGACAACACCGGGGAGCTGTTTTTT.

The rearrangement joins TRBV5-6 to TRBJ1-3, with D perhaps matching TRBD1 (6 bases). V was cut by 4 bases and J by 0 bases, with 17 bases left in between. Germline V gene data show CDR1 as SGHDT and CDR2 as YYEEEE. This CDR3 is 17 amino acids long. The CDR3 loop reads CASSPVRGQYSGNTIYF. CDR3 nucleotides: TGTGCCAGCAGCCCGGTTCGGGGACAATACTCTGGAAACACCATATATTTT.

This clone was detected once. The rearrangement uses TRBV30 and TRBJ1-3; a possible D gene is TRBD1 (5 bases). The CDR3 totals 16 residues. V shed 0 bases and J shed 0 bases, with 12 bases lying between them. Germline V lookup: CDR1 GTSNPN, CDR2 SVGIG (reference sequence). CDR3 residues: CAWSVGLLSSGNTIYF. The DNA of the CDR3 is TGTGCCTGGAGTGTGGGACTTCTGAGCTCTGGAAACACCATATATTTT.

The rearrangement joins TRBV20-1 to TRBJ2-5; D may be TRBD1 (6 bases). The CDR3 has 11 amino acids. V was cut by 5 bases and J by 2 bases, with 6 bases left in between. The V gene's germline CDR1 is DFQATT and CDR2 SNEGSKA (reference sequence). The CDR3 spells CSADRQETQYF. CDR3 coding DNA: TGCAGTGCTGACAGGCAAGAGACCCAGTACTTC.

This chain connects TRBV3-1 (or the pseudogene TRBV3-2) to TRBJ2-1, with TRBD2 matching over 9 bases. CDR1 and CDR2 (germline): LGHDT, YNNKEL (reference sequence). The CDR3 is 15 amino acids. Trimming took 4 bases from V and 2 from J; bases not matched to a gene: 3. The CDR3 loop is CASSRERGAYNEQFF. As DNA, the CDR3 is TGTGCCAGCAGCCGAGAGCGGGGGGCCTACAATGAGCAGTTCTTC.

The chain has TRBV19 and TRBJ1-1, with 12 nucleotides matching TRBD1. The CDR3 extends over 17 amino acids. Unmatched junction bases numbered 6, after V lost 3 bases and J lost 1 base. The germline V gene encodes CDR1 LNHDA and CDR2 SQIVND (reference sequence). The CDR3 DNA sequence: TGTGCCAGTAGTATGGGGGACAGGGGGCCGGGGAACACTGAAGCTTTCTTT. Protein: CASSMGDRGPGNTEAFF.

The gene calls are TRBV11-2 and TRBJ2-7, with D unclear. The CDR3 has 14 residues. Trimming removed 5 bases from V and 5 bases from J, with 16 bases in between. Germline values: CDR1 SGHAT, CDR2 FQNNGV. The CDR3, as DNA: TGTGCCAGCAGCCCGAGCACCCTTGGCAACGAGCAGTACTTC. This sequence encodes CASSPSTLGNEQYF. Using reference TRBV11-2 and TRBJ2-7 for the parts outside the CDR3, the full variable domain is EAGVAQSPRYKIIEKRQSVAFWCNPISGHATLYWYQQILGQGPKLLIQFQNNGVVDDSQLPKDRFSAERLKGVDSTLKIQPAKLEDSAVYLCASSPSTLGNEQYFGPGTRLTVT.

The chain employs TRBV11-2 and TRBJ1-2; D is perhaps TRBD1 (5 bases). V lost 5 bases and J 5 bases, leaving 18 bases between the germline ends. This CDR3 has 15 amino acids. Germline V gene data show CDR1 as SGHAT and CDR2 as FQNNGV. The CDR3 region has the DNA TGTGCCAGCAGCCGTTCTGGAGGGGCCCAATATGGCTACACCTTC. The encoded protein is CASSRSGGAQYGYTF.

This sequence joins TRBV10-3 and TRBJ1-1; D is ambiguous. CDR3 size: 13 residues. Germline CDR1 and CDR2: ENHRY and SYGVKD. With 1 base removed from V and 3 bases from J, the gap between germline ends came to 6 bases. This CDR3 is CAISEFGDTEAFF. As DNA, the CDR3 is TGTGCCATCAGTGAGTTTGGGGACACTGAAGCTTTCTTT.

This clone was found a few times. The CDR3 loop reads CASSQNRAGELFF. Here the CDR3 DNA reads TGTGCCAGCAGCCAGAACCGCGCCGGGGAGCTGTTTTTT. The J gene is TRBJ2-2, the V gene TRBV5-6; no reliable D call. The CDR3 covers 13 residues. V shed 4 bases and J shed 6 bases, with 10 bases lying between them. Per germline, CDR1 SGHDT and CDR2 YYEEEE.

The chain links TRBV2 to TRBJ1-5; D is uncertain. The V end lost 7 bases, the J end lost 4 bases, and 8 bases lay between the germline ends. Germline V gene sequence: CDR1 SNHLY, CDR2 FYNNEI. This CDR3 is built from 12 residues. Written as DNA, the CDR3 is TGTGCCAGCAAACGGGAAAATCAGCCCCAGCATTTT. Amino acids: CASKRENQPQHF. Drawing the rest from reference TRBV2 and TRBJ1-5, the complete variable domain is EPEVTQTPSHQVTQMGQEVILRCVPISNHLYFYWYRQILGQKVEFLVSFYNNEISEKSEIFDDQFSVERPDGSNFTLKIRSTKLEDSAMYFCASKRENQPQHFGDGTRLSIL.

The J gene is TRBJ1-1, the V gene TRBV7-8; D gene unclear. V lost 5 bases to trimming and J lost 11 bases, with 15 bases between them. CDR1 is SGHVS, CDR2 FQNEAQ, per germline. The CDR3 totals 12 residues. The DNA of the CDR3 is TGTGCCAGCAGCCTGCCTCCCGCGGGTGCTTTCTTT. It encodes CASSLPPAGAFF.